A selection of T cell receptor beta chains follows, all from one sample in a study of shared clonotypes between healthy human individuals. Produced via immunoSEQ multiplex PCR; TCRdb's table is partial and in-frame only. This table holds roughly 2.4 million clones, almost 96% found once. Sample: naive CD4+ T cells sorted from blood. These receptors all stem from a man in his late teens or twenties in good health. The CDR3 runs from the conserved cysteine through the conserved F or W. Each record gives: J gene, V gene, clone size, D gene, CDR3 DNA, CDR3 protein. D genes are given only for firm matches. Only part of the rows carry a size: once, few, many, or a class if the clone is expanded.

>TRBJ2-7|TRBV6-1|NA|NA
TGTGCCAGCATCCACGACGCAACCTACGAGCAGTACTTC
CASIHDATYEQYF
>TRBJ2-7|TRBV6-6|NA|NA
TGTGCCAGCAGTTTTCAGGAACCTAGGCACGAGCAGTACTTC
CASSFQEPRHEQYF
>TRBJ2-7|TRBV4-2|once|NA
TGTGCCAGCAGCCGGAACCGGGACACCACCTACGAGCAGTACTTC
CASSRNRDTTYEQYF
>TRBJ1-2|TRBV4-3|once|TRBD1
TGCGCCAGCAGCCGAGGGCCCGGGACAGGGGGCCGAGGCTACACCTTC
CASSRGPGTGGRGYTF
>TRBJ1-5|TRBV2|NA|NA
TGTGCCGGGACCGACGATAGCAATCAGCCCCAGCATTTT
CAGTDDSNQPQHF
>TRBJ2-2|TRBV14|NA|NA
TGTGCCAGCAGCCACGGTACCGGGGAGCTGTTTTTT
CASSHGTGELFF
>TRBJ2-3|TRBV9|NA|TRBD2
TGTGCCAGCAGCACTAGCGGGAGAGGCACAGATACGCAGTATTTT
CASSTSGRGTDTQYF
>TRBJ1-2|TRBV18|NA|NA
TGTGCCAGCTCACCAAATCTGGGGCAGGTTGACTATGGCTACACCTTC
CASSPNLGQVDYGYTF
>TRBJ1-2|TRBV27|NA|TRBD1
TGTGCCAGCAGGCAGGGACAGCACCCATATGGCTACACCTTC
CASRQGQHPYGYTF
>TRBJ2-2|TRBV5-8|NA|NA
TGTGCCAGCAGCTTTCGCGGGGTCGATCACGGGGAGCTGTTTTTT
CASSFRGVDHGELFF
>TRBJ2-2|TRBV28|NA|NA
TGTGCCAGCAGCTGGGGGCACCTACCTAACACCGGGGAGCTGTTTTTT
CASSWGHLPNTGELFF
>TRBJ1-4|TRBV2|NA|NA
TGTGCCAGCAGTGATGAATGGGGGCAAGGTGAAAAACTGTTTTTT
CASSDEWGQGEKLFF
>TRBJ2-7|TRBV5-1|NA|NA
TGCGCCAGCAGCGCAAACAGGTCTTCCTACGAGCAGTACTTC
CASSANRSSYEQYF
>TRBJ2-7|TRBV30|NA|NA
TGTGCCTGGAGGGGTAGTCGGGAGCAGTACTTC
CAWRGSREQYF
>TRBJ2-7|TRBV9|NA|TRBD2
TGTGCCAGCAGCGCACTTAGCGGGCCCGCCTACGAGCAGTACTTC
CASSALSGPAYEQYF
>TRBJ1-2|TRBV6-5|NA|NA
TGTGCCAGCAGTTATGATAGAGGGAACAAAAATGGCTACACCTTC
CASSYDRGNKNGYTF
>TRBJ1-6|TRBV5-1|NA|NA
TGCGCCAGCAGCCCAAGAAAGGACAGTAAGGCTGCAAATTCACCCCTCCACTTT
CASSPRKDSKAANSPLHF
>TRBJ1-4|TRBV25-1|NA|NA
TGTGCCAGCAGTGGTGGAAGGGGAGATGAAAAACTGTTTTTT
CASSGGRGDEKLFF
>TRBJ2-2|TRBV18|NA|NA
TGTGCCAGCTCACCTAGGGGCCATGGGGAGCTGTTTTTT
CASSPRGHGELFF
>TRBJ1-4|TRBV30|NA|TRBD1
TGTGCCTGGAGAGAGGGGGCTTATGAAAAACTGTTTTTT
CAWREGAYEKLFF
>TRBJ2-2|TRBV5-1|NA|NA
TGCGCCAGCAGCCCGCTCCTAGGGGACGGGGAGCTGTTTTTT
CASSPLLGDGELFF
>TRBJ2-1|TRBV7-3|once|TRBD2
TGTGCCAGCAGCAGTGGGACTAGCGGGGGTCGCCCCTCCTACAATGAGCAGTTCTTC
CASSSGTSGGRPSYNEQFF
>TRBJ2-1|TRBV4-2|NA|TRBD2
TGTGCCAGCAGCCAAGAGGGACTAGCGAGATACAATGAGCAGTTCTTC
CASSQEGLARYNEQFF
>TRBJ1-5|TRBV6-1|NA|NA
TGTGCCAGCAGCCTCAGGGGTGATCAGCCCCAGCATTTT
CASSLRGDQPQHF
>TRBJ2-7|TRBV7-9|few|NA
TGTGCCAGCAGCTTAAACTCCTACGAGCAGTACTTC
CASSLNSYEQYF
>TRBJ2-5|TRBV7-9|NA|NA
TGTGCCAGCAGCCTGAGGAAGGAGCAAGAGACCCAGTACTTC
CASSLRKEQETQYF
>TRBJ1-2|TRBV29-1|NA|NA
TGCAGCGTTGAACCCCTCGGGACATTTTATGGCTACACCTTC
CSVEPLGTFYGYTF
>TRBJ2-7|TRBV7-8|once|TRBD1
TGTGCCAGCAACAAGAACTACGGCGGGACAGGGGGCTCATACGAGCAGTACTTC
CASNKNYGGTGGSYEQYF
>TRBJ1-3|TRBV30|NA|NA
TGTGCCTGCAGACAGGCGCTTGGAAACACCATATATTTT
CACRQALGNTIYF
>TRBJ2-7|TRBV6-6|NA|NA
TGTGCCAGCACTGAACAGGGCCGTTTCTACGAGCAGTACTTC
CASTEQGRFYEQYF
>TRBJ2-2|TRBV10-3|NA|TRBD2
TGTGCCATCAGCGGGGGGACCCCCGGCGGGGAGCTGTTTTTT
CAISGGTPGGELFF
>TRBJ1-4|TRBV7-2|once|NA
TGTGCCAGCAGCTTAGAGTACGCAACTAATGAAAAACTGTTTTTT
CASSLEYATNEKLFF
>TRBJ1-6|TRBV6-5|NA|NA
TGTGCCAGCAGTCCCCGATATAATTCACCCCTCCACTTT
CASSPRYNSPLHF
>TRBJ2-1|TRBV5-1|NA|NA
TGCGCCAGCAGCTTGGGACCTACAGGACTATCCTACAATGAGCAGTTCTTC
CASSLGPTGLSYNEQFF
>TRBJ1-5|TRBV10-2|NA|NA
TGCGCCAGCTCGGACAGCAATCAGCCCCAGCATTTT
CASSDSNQPQHF
>TRBJ2-2|TRBV5-5|NA|NA
TGTGCCAGCAGCTTGGGGCGAAATACCGGGGAGCTGTTTTTT
CASSLGRNTGELFF
>TRBJ1-3|TRBV18|NA|TRBD1
TGTGCCAGCTCACCAGGGACAGTCTTCGGAAACACCATATATTTT
CASSPGTVFGNTIYF
>TRBJ1-2|TRBV28|NA|NA
TGTGCCAGCACATACCGGGGCCTCTATGGCTACACCTTC
CASTYRGLYGYTF
>TRBJ2-2|TRBV5-1|once|TRBD1
TGCGCCAGCAGCCTTAATACACAGGGGGCAAGTAGCACGGAGTTGTTTTTT
CASSLNTQGASSTELFF
>TRBJ2-7|TRBV5-6|NA|TRBD2
TGTGCCAGCAGCTTAATAGCGGGAGCGAACTCCTACGAGCAGTACTTC
CASSLIAGANSYEQYF
>TRBJ1-4|TRBV5-1|NA|TRBD1
TGCGCCAGCAGCCGGGACAGCTGGAATGAAAAACTGTTTTTT
CASSRDSWNEKLFF